Here is one T cell receptor beta chain with its context. These data originate in a study of glioma-infiltrating T cells after dendritic cell vaccination. Between the trimmed V and J ends, which lost 3 bases and 1 base, there was a span of 9 bases. The CDR3 totals 14 residues. Germline CDR1 and CDR2: MNHEY and SMNVEV (reference sequence). Profiled with immunoSEQ multiplex PCR; TCRdb holds only in-frame clones, not every one. The sample has over 3,000 clones; approximately 93% are singletons. This chain uses TRBV27 with TRBJ1-1; D remains unclear. Here the sequenced sample was blood, taken before dendritic cell vaccination. This TCR was sampled from a human donor with glioblastoma. CDR3 in DNA: TGTGCCAGCAGTTTGAGGCTGGGGAACACTGAAGCTTTCTTT. Protein: CASSLRLGNTEAFF.